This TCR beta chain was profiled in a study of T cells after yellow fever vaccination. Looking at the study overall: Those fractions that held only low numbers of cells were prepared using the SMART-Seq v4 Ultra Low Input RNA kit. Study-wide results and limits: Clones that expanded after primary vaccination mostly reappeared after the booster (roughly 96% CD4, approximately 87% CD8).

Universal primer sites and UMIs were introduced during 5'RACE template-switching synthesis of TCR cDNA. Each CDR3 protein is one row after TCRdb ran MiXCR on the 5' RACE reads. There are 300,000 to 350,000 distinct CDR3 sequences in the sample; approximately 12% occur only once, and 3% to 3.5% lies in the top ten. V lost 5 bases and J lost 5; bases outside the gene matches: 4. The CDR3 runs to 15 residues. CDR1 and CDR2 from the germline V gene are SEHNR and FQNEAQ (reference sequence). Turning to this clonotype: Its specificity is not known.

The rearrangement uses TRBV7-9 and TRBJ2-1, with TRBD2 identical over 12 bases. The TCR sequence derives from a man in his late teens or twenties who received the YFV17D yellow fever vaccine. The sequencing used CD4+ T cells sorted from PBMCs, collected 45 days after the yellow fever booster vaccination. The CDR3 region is CASSRTSGEDNEQFF. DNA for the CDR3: TGTGCCAGCAGCAGGACTAGCGGGGAAGACAATGAGCAGTTCTTC.